These 23 T cell receptor beta chains were all obtained from the same sample, sequenced in a study of PD-1 blockade in mismatch repair-deficient tumors. The table came from immunoSEQ multiplex PCR; TCRdb's copy has only in-frame clones and leaves some out. This sample yields around 100,000 clones, of which about three quarters are seen a single time; 4.7% belongs to the top ten. Sequencing was performed on peripheral blood, taken 60 weeks after starting pembrolizumab. The receptors come from an adult with mismatch repair-deficient cancer.

The chain couples TRBV11-3 to TRBJ2-2; no reliable D call. CDR1 and CDR2 (germline): SGHNT, YENEEA. The CDR3 loop spans 13 amino acids. V lost 1 base to trimming and J lost 8 bases, with 8 bases between them. The CDR3 DNA is TGTGCCAGCAGCTTAGCCGGTTATGGGGAGCTGTTTTTT. Its translation: CASSLAGYGELFF. The full variable domain, in which reference TRBV11-3 and TRBJ2-2 provide the parts outside the CDR3, is EAGVVQSPRYKIIEKKQPVAFWCNPISGHNTLYWYLQNLGQGPELLIRYENEEAVDDSQLPKDRFSAERLKGVDSTLKIQPAELGDSAVYLCASSLAGYGELFFGEGSRLTVL.

This clone was picked up one time. The gene calls are TRBV14 and TRBJ2-1, with 8 bases that match TRBD2. Germline trimming cut 5 bases from V and 0 bases from J; bases unmatched to any gene: 9. This CDR3 region has 17 residues. Per the germline V gene, CDR1 is SGHDN and CDR2 is FVKESK. CDR3: CASSARLAGLSYNEQFF. The CDR3, as DNA: TGTGCCAGCAGCGCAAGGCTAGCGGGCCTCTCCTACAATGAGCAGTTCTTC.

This clone was counted a few times. V and J are TRBV7-3 and TRBJ1-2, with 8 nucleotides matching TRBD1. In germline, CDR1 is SGHTA, CDR2 FQGTGA. Germline trimming cut 5 bases from V and 4 bases from J; bases unmatched to any gene: 0. This CDR3 comprises 12 residues. The chain's CDR3 is CASSDRGYGYTF. CDR3 DNA sequence: TGTGCCAGCAGCGACAGGGGCTATGGCTACACCTTC.

This chain links TRBV5-1 with TRBJ2-6; D remains ambiguous. Trimming stripped 4 bases from V and 0 bases from J, with 11 bases between. The germline gives CDR1 SGHRS, CDR2 YFSETQ. There are 16 residues in the CDR3. The CDR3 spells CASSPVGVSGANVLTF. CDR3 coding DNA: TGCGCCAGCAGCCCCGTTGGCGTCTCTGGGGCCAACGTCCTGACTTTC.

This clone was recorded only once. In DNA form, the CDR3 reads TGTGCCAGCACGGGCCTAGCGGGAGGAGGTAATGAGCAGTTCTTC. This sequence encodes CASTGLAGGGNEQFF. The gene calls are TRBV2 and TRBJ2-1; 11 bases line up with TRBD2. J lost 7 bases, V lost 7 bases, and 9 bases had no gene match. The CDR3 extends over 15 amino acids. Germline V gene data show CDR1 as SNHLY and CDR2 as FYNNEI.

V gene TRBV7-8 combines with J gene TRBJ1-5; no firm D call. V was trimmed by 8 bases and J by 5 bases, leaving 16 bases between them. CDR1 SGHVS and CDR2 FQNEAQ come from the germline V gene. This CDR3 is built from 14 residues. The DNA of the CDR3 is TGTGCCAGCGCTCCGTCGGGCGGGTATCAGCCCCAGCATTTT. It codes for CASAPSGGYQPQHF.

In DNA, the CDR3 is TGTGCCAGCAGTTCCACCGGACTCAACACCGGGGAGCTGTTTTTT. As protein: CASSSTGLNTGELFF. This chain joins TRBV6-5 and TRBJ2-2, with D tentatively TRBD2 (5 bases). This CDR3 region has 15 residues. From germline, CDR1 is MNHEY and CDR2 SVGAGI. V lost 4 bases and J 2 bases, leaving 11 bases between the germline ends.

The V call is TRBV6-5, the J call TRBJ2-5, with D maybe TRBD1 (6 bases). The CDR3 spans 15 residues. The V gene's germline CDR1 is MNHEY and CDR2 SVGAGI. Trimming took 4 bases from V and 0 from J, leaving 12 bases between them. The CDR3, as DNA: TGTGCCAGCAGTTCTCGACAGGCACACCAAGAGACCCAGTACTTC. The encoded protein is CASSSRQAHQETQYF.

The chain links TRBV11-1 to TRBJ1-1; D uncertain. V was clipped by 1 base and J by 1 base, with 7 bases between them. The CDR3 has 14 residues. CDR1 is SGHAT and CDR2 is FQDESV in the germline V gene (reference sequence). CDR3 sequence (DNA): TGTGCCAGCAGCTTAGACAGATCGAACACTGAAGCTTTCTTT. Its translation is CASSLDRSNTEAFF.

The rearrangement uses TRBV2 and TRBJ2-7; D unresolved. V was shortened by 6 bases and J by 0 bases, with 3 bases between the two germline ends. Germline V CDR1 and CDR2: SNHLY, FYNNEI. The CDR3 has 11 amino acids. The DNA for the CDR3 is TGTGCCAGCAGGGTCTCCTACGAGCAGTACTTC. Encoded protein: CASRVSYEQYF.

This clone came up many times. The chain couples TRBV7-8 to TRBJ1-2; weak D call: TRBD1 (5 bases). The length of the CDR3 is 14 residues. Germline V gene sequence: CDR1 SGHVS, CDR2 FQNEAQ. V lost 3 bases, J lost 5 bases, and 13 bases lay in between. The CDR3: CASSFLVGTYGYTF. Here the CDR3 DNA reads TGTGCCAGCAGCTTCCTCGTTGGGACTTATGGCTACACCTTC.

The chain carries TRBV2 and TRBJ1-5; 7 positions match TRBD1. Germline assignment: CDR1 SNHLY and CDR2 FYNNEI. The CDR3 covers 14 residues. V dropped 4 bases and J dropped 6; count of bases not matched to a gene: 6. DNA for the CDR3: TGTGCCAGCAGTGTGGTGTCAGGGGGTCAGCCCCAGCATTTT. Translation gives CASSVVSGGQPQHF.

The CDR3 DNA reads TGTGCCAGCAGCTTAAGCGGGCTTCAAGAGACCCAGTACTTC. Encoded protein: CASSLSGLQETQYF. The chain uses TRBV7-3 and TRBJ2-5, with D possibly being TRBD2 (5 bases). The V end was cut by 1 base, the J end by 2 bases, with 8 bases between. This CDR3 is 14 amino acids long. The germline CDR1 and CDR2 sequences are SGHTA and FQGTGA.

The genes are TRBV2 and TRBJ2-6; D not resolved. V gave up 4 bases and J gave up 2 bases, with 6 bases separating them. Germline CDR1 SNHLY, CDR2 FYNNEI. The CDR3 is 14 residues long. DNA for the CDR3: TGTGCCAGCAGTGTCCGAACTGGGGCCAACGTCCTGACTTTC. This encodes CASSVRTGANVLTF. The full variable domain, its missing parts supplied by reference TRBV2 and TRBJ2-6, is EPEVTQTPSHQVTQMGQEVILRCVPISNHLYFYWYRQILGQKVEFLVSFYNNEISEKSEIFDDQFSVERPDGSNFTLKIRSTKLEDSAMYFCASSVRTGANVLTFGAGSRLTVL.

The rearrangement links TRBV7-9 to TRBJ2-2; a weak D match, TRBD2 (6 bases). From germline, CDR1 is SEHNR and CDR2 FQNEAQ (reference sequence). The CDR3 sequence is 16 residues long. V was cut by 6 bases and J by 5 bases, with 19 bases left in between. The CDR3 is CASSQLGGSLTGELFF. Written as DNA, the CDR3 is TGTGCCAGCAGTCAACTCGGGGGTAGCTTGACCGGGGAGCTGTTTTTT. The variable domain in full, with the rest retrieved from reference TRBV7-9 and TRBJ2-2, is DTGVSQNPRHKITKRGQNVTFRCDPISEHNRLYWYRQTLGQGPEFLTYFQNEAQLEKSRLLSDRFSAERPKGSFSTLEIQRTEQGDSAMYLCASSQLGGSLTGELFFGEGSRLTVL.

V usage is TRBV19 and J usage is TRBJ2-7; 13 nucleotides line up with TRBD2. Trimming removed 6 bases from V and 3 bases from J; junction bases left unmatched: 11. This CDR3 region has 17 residues. Germline CDR1 reads LNHDA; CDR2 reads SQIVND (reference sequence). The CDR3 sequence is CASSSNFGLAGDYEQYF. CDR3 DNA sequence: TGTGCCAGTAGCTCAAACTTCGGACTAGCGGGAGACTACGAGCAGTACTTC.

The chain links TRBV4-3 to TRBJ1-1, with 8 bases lining up with TRBD1. Germline values: CDR1 LGHNA, CDR2 YSLEER. Germline trimming cut 4 bases from V and 4 bases from J; bases unmatched to any gene: 5. The CDR3 totals 14 residues. CDR3 sequence (DNA): TGCGCCAGCAGCCTCCAGGGGGCCGGCACTGAAGCTTTCTTT. Translated: CASSLQGAGTEAFF.

This rearrangement joins TRBV29-1 to TRBJ2-3, with no clear D. Germline CDR1 is SQVTM and CDR2 is ANQGSEA. V was clipped by 0 bases and J by 6 bases, with 16 bases between them. CDR3 length: 15 amino acids. CDR3 protein: CSVEEGLILVDTQYF. CDR3 DNA: TGCAGCGTTGAAGAAGGATTGATTTTGGTGGATACGCAGTATTTT.

V and J are TRBV5-6 and TRBJ1-5; the D gene is possibly TRBD1 (5 bases). The V gene lost 4 bases and the J gene lost 11 bases, with 22 bases spanning the gap. The CDR3 sequence is 15 residues long. Germline CDR1 reads SGHDT; CDR2 reads YYEEEE. For the CDR3, the DNA is TGTGCCAGCAGCCTGGGGGGTCCCGTAGACCGGACCCAGCATTTT. The encoded protein is CASSLGGPVDRTQHF.

The chain employs TRBV21-1 and TRBJ2-7. TRBV21-1 is classified as a pseudogene. The CDR3 is 12 amino acids. The CDR3 nucleotides read TGTGCCAGCAGCACAAAAGCCTACGAGCAGTACTTC. Its protein product is CASSTKAYEQYF.

This chain connects TRBV5-1 to TRBJ2-1; a weak D match, TRBD1 (6 bases). CDR1 is SGHRS, CDR2 YFSETQ, per germline. The CDR3 runs to 16 residues. Trimming shortened V by 4 bases and J by 4 bases, and 18 bases separated the two germline ends. CDR3 amino acids: CASSATGSGVYNEQFF. The DNA for the CDR3 is TGCGCCAGCAGCGCTACAGGGTCCGGGGTGTACAATGAGCAGTTCTTC.

This chain connects TRBV7-2 to TRBJ2-1, with 10 bases aligning to TRBD2. The J segment lost 5 bases and the V segment lost 5 bases, leaving 6 bases of the junction unmatched. Germline V gene lookup returns CDR1 SGHTA and CDR2 FQGNSA. The CDR3 is 15 residues long. CDR3 nucleotides: TGTGCCAGCAGCCTTAGCGGGAGGAGCGACAATGAGCAGTTCTTC. Protein: CASSLSGRSDNEQFF.

The rearrangement links TRBV5-1 to TRBJ2-7; TRBD2 aligns across 13 bases. The junction had 10 bases not matched to a gene; V was cut back by 4 bases and J by 3 bases. CDR3 size: 17 residues. Per the germline V gene, CDR1 is SGHRS and CDR2 is YFSETQ. The CDR3 protein is CASSPGTSGDLFYEQYF. The CDR3 nucleotides read TGCGCCAGCAGCCCGGGGACTAGCGGGGATTTATTCTACGAGCAGTACTTC. Combining the CDR3 with reference TRBV5-1 and TRBJ2-7 gives the whole variable domain KAGVTQTPRYLIKTRGQQVTLSCSPISGHRSVSWYQQTPGQGLQFLFEYFSETQRNKGNFPGRFSGRQFSNSRSEMNVSTLELGDSALYLCASSPGTSGDLFYEQYFGPGTRLTVT.